A selection of T cell receptor beta chains follows, all from one sample in a study of blood T cell repertoires in COVID-19. Only in-frame clones appear in the TCRdb table, and some are missing; sequencing was by immunoSEQ multiplex PCR. The sample holds hundreds of thousands of clones, 92% seen once. Sequenced material: peripheral blood. These receptors were obtained from a man in his 60s with COVID-19, enrolled during active disease. Both conserved end residues are part of each CDR3. The D gene is left open where the match is weak.

V: TRBV27
J: TRBJ2-3
D: TRBD1
DNA: TGTGCCAGCAGTTCCGGGACAGGGGTGGGGGATACGCAGTATTTT
CDR3: CASSSGTGVGDTQYF

V: TRBV5-1
J: TRBJ2-6
D: TRBD1
DNA: TGCGCCAGCAGCTCGGGACAGTCGAGCTCTGGGGCCAACGTCCTGACTTTC
CDR3: CASSSGQSSSGANVLTF

V: TRBV19
J: TRBJ2-3
D: TRBD2
DNA: TGTGCCAGTAGCTCAACGGGACTAGCGGGGGCCGGAGGCACAGATACGCAGTATTTT
CDR3: CASSSTGLAGAGGTDTQYF

V: TRBV30
J: TRBJ1-1
D: NA
DNA: TGTGCCTGGAGTGTACTTCTTAAGTTCCGGGGGGGAACTGAAGCTTTCTTT
CDR3: CAWSVLLKFRGGTEAFF

V: TRBV10-3
J: TRBJ2-3
D: TRBD1
DNA: TGTGCCATCAGCGAAGGACAGGGGGTCTCAGATACGCAGTATTTT
CDR3: CAISEGQGVSDTQYF

V: TRBV28
J: TRBJ1-6
D: NA
DNA: TGTGCCAGCAGATCCGGGCAGGGAGGTTCACCCCTCCACTTT
CDR3: CASRSGQGGSPLHF

V: TRBV9
J: TRBJ2-7
D: NA
DNA: TGTGCCAGCAGCCCACGTCCGGGGGCCTACGAGCAGTACTTC
CDR3: CASSPRPGAYEQYF

V: TRBV27
J: TRBJ1-3
D: TRBD1
DNA: TGTGCCAGCAGTTTGAGGGGACAGGGGAACACCATATATTTT
CDR3: CASSLRGQGNTIYF

V: TRBV5-1
J: TRBJ2-1
D: TRBD1
DNA: TGCGCCAGCAGCCCCGGGACAGGGACCTACAATGAGCAGTTCTTC
CDR3: CASSPGTGTYNEQFF

V: TRBV6-5
J: TRBJ1-5
D: NA
DNA: TGTGCCAGCAGTTCCGGACACTTTAGCAATCAGCCCCAGCATTTT
CDR3: CASSSGHFSNQPQHF

V: TRBV18
J: TRBJ2-6
D: NA
DNA: TGTGCCAGCTCACCAAAAAGCGGTGGGTCTGGGGCCAACGTCCTGACTTTC
CDR3: CASSPKSGGSGANVLTF